Below, 9 T cell receptor beta chains from the same sample are listed, as sequenced in a study of T-cell memory formation after mild COVID-19. TCRdb reprocessed the 5' RACE reads via MiXCR and lists one record per CDR3 protein. The sample holds about 440,000 distinct CDR3 sequences, roughly 20% seen once. What was sequenced was PBMCs or a T cell subset sorted from them (not recorded which). All receptors come from an adult woman who had mild COVID-19 (a few samples of this study predate the infection). Cell type and time point are not known.

This clonotype was found many times. The chain has TRBV12-3 or TRBV12-4 and TRBJ2-2, with D tentatively TRBD1 or TRBD2 (5 bases each). Trimming cost V 2 bases and J 2 bases, with 12 bases left between them. The CDR3 is 16 amino acids. CDR3 bases: TGTGCCAGCAGTTTACGGCAGGGACGAAACACCGGGGAGCTGTTTTTT. As protein: CASSLRQGRNTGELFF.

V and J are TRBV4-2 and TRBJ2-7; D may match TRBD1 or TRBD2 (5 bases each). This CDR3 region has 16 residues. CDR1 and CDR2 from the germline V gene are LGHNA and YNFKEQ. Trimming removed 3 bases at V and 1 base at J, with 16 bases between. DNA for the CDR3: TGTGCCAGCAGCCAGAATACCGGGACCGATTCCTACGAGCAGTACTTC. Translating gives CASSQNTGTDSYEQYF.

This chain links TRBV13 with TRBJ2-1, with TRBD2 identical over 12 bases. V gave up 1 base and J gave up 6 bases; unmatched junction bases: 7. The germline V gene has CDR1 PRHDT and CDR2 FYEKMQ (reference sequence). This CDR3 has 17 amino acids. The CDR3 loop is CASSLAGLAGPLNEQFF. The CDR3 DNA is TGTGCCAGCAGCTTAGCCGGACTAGCGGGACCCCTCAATGAGCAGTTCTTC. Together with reference TRBV13 and TRBJ2-1, the CDR3 gives the full variable domain: AAGVIQSPRHLIKEKRETATLKCYPIPRHDTVYWYQQGPGQDPQFLISFYEKMQSDKGSIPDRFSAQQFSDYHSELNMSSLELGDSALYFCASSLAGLAGPLNEQFFGPGTRLTVL.

This clonotype was seen only a few times. This chain uses TRBV5-1 with TRBJ1-2, with D unclear. Trimming left V 0 bases short and J 5 bases short, with 17 bases between. From germline, CDR1 is SGHRS and CDR2 YFSETQ. The CDR3 consists of 16 residues. The CDR3 loop reads CASSLGITRVRYGYTF. The DNA for the CDR3 is TGCGCCAGCAGCTTGGGGATTACACGGGTACGATATGGCTACACCTTC.

This clonotype was seen at least ten times. J is TRBJ2-7 and V is TRBV7-2; 9 bases are a match to TRBD1. V lost 5 bases, J lost 4 bases, and 9 bases stayed unmatched. CDR1 and CDR2 (germline): SGHTA, FQGNSA. This CDR3 comprises 15 residues. CDR3 DNA: TGTGCCAGCAGCCCTACCGCCGGACAGGGGTACGAGCAGTACTTC. It is translated as CASSPTAGQGYEQYF.

In its sample, this clonotype was seen a few times. The CDR3 loop reads CASSVGGQPTNTGELFF. CDR3 in DNA: TGTGCCAGCAGCGTAGGGGGACAGCCCACGAACACCGGGGAGCTGTTTTTT. The chain couples TRBV9 to TRBJ2-2, with 7 bases lining up with TRBD1. Per germline, CDR1 SGDLS and CDR2 YYNGEE. V shed 0 bases and J 0 bases; nucleotides not matched to a gene: 5. The CDR3 runs 17 residues.

This chain joins TRBV5-1 and TRBJ2-4; unclear D gene. V was trimmed by 0 bases and J by 8 bases, leaving 12 bases between them. Germline values: CDR1 SGHRS, CDR2 YFSETQ. The CDR3 covers 14 residues. The CDR3 bases are TGCGCCAGCAGCTTGGAGGTCGTCAAGGACATTCAGTACTTC. It yields the protein CASSLEVVKDIQYF.

The rearrangement links TRBV29-1 to TRBJ2-7; 7 positions agree with TRBD2. Germline assignment: CDR1 SQVTM and CDR2 ANQGSEA. This CDR3 is built from 14 residues. Trimming at V came to 7 bases and at J to 6 bases, leaving 15 bases not matched to a gene. The CDR3 here is CSATMTSPPIEQYF. The DNA of the CDR3 is TGCAGCGCCACCATGACTAGCCCCCCAATCGAGCAGTACTTC.

This chain connects TRBV10-3 to TRBJ2-7, with 10 bases identical to TRBD2. Germline V lookup: CDR1 ENHRY, CDR2 SYGVKD. CDR3 length equals 13 residues. V lost 10 bases and J lost 1; bases outside the gene matches: 4. CDR3 amino acids: CATWTSGSYEQYF. The CDR3 DNA is TGTGCCACCTGGACTAGCGGTTCCTACGAGCAGTACTTC.